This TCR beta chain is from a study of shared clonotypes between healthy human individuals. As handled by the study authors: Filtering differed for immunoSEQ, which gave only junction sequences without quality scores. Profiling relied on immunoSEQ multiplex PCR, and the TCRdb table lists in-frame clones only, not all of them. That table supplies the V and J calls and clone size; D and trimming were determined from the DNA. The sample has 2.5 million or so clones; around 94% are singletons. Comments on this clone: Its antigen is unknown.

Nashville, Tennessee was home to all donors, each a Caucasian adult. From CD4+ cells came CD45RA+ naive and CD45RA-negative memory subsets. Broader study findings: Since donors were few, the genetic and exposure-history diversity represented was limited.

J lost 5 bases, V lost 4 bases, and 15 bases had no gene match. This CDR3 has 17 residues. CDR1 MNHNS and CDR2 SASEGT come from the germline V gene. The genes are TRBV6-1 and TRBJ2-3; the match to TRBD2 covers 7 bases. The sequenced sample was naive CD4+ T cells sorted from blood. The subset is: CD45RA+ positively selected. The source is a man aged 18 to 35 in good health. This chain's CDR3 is CASSGPPIAGVIDTQYF. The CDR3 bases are TGTGCCAGCAGTGGACCCCCCATCGCGGGAGTGATAGATACGCAGTATTTT.